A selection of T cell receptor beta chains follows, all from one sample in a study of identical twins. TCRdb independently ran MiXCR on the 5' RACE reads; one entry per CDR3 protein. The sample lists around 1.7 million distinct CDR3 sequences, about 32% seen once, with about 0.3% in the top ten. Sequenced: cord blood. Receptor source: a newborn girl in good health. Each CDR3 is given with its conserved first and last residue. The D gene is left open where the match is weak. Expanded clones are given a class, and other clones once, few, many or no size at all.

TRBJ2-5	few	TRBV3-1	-	TGTGCCAGCAGCCAAGGGGTCAGGGTCCAAGAGACCCAGTACTTC	CASSQGVRVQETQYF
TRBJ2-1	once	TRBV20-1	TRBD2	TGCAGTGCTAGAGAACGGGGGGGGTCCCCCAATGAGCAGTTCTTC	CSARERGGSPNEQFF
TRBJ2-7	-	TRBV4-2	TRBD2	TGTGCCAGCAGCCTCCAAACCCCGACTAGCGGTAACTCCTACGAGCAGTACTTC	CASSLQTPTSGNSYEQYF
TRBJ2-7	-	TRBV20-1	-	TGCAGTGCTAGAGTGGGGATAAGACTCTACGAGCAGTACTTC	CSARVGIRLYEQYF
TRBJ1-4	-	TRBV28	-	TGTGCCAGCAGCACCTTTAGGGGGAGTGAAAAACTGTTTTTT	CASSTFRGSEKLFF
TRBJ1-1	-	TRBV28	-	TGTGCCAGCAGTCCCTTTATGGGGGACGGTCGGGCGGACACTGAAGCTTTCTTT	CASSPFMGDGRADTEAFF
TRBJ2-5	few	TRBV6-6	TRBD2	TGTGCCAGCAGCCCGAAGACTAGCATCCAAGAGACCCAGTACTTC	CASSPKTSIQETQYF
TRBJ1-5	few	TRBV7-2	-	TGTGCCAGCAGCTCTACGACGGGGAATCAGCCCCAGCATTTT	CASSSTTGNQPQHF
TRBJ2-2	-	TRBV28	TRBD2	TGTGCCAGCCGGGGACCAGCGGGAGGCTCGAACACCGGGGAGCTGTTTTTT	CASRGPAGGSNTGELFF
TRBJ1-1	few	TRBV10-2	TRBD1	TGCGCCGGCAGTGAGGGGGCCGGCACTGAAGCTTTCTTT	CAGSEGAGTEAFF
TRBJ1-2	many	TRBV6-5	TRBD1	TGTGCCAGCAGTTACTCGGGGGACAGGGCCTTTAACTATGGCTACACCTTC	CASSYSGDRAFNYGYTF
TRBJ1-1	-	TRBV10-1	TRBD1	TGCGCCAGCAGTGTGACCGGGACAGGGTACACTGAAGCTTTCTTT	CASSVTGTGYTEAFF
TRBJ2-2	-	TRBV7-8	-	TGTGCCAGCAGCCCAGACCGATACAACACCGGGGAGCTGTTTTTT	CASSPDRYNTGELFF
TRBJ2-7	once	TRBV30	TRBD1	TGTGCCTGGAGTCCCGGGACAGGGGGCTGCGAGCAGTACTTC	CAWSPGTGGCEQYF
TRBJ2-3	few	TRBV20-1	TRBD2	TGCAGTGCTAGAGCGGGGGGGAAAAACACAGATACGCAGTATTTT	CSARAGGKNTDTQYF
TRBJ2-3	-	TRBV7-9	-	TGTGCCAGCAGCTTCGGTAAAAACACAGATACGCAGTATTTT	CASSFGKNTDTQYF
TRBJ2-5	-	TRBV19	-	TGTGCCAGTAGCGAAGACAGGCAAGAGATCCAGTACTTC	CASSEDRQEIQYF
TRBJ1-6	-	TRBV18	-	TGTGCCAGCTCAAGGGGTATGGATAATTCACCCCTCCACTTT	CASSRGMDNSPLHF
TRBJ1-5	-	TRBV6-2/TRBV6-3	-	TGTGCCAGCAGTTACAGGGAGGCTTATAGCAATCAGCCCCAGCATTTT	CASSYREAYSNQPQHF
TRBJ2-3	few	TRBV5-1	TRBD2	TGCGCCAGCAGCTTAACCGGGACTAGCGGGAGAAGGTATTTT	CASSLTGTSGRRYF
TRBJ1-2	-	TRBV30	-	TGTGCCGGTACTGGGAGCGGCTATGGCTACACCTTC	CAGTGSGYGYTF
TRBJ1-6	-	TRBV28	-	TGTGCCAGCAGTTTGATCAGTTGGCGTTCCTATAATTCACCCCTCCACTTT	CASSLISWRSYNSPLHF
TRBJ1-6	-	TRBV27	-	TGTGCCAGCACCACCCGAGTGAACTCCTATAATTCACCCCTCCACTTT	CASTTRVNSYNSPLHF
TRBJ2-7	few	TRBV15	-	TGTGCCACCAGCAGAGATACCCACTACGAGCAGTACTTC	CATSRDTHYEQYF
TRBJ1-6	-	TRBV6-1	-	TGTGCCAGCAGTGCCGATTCGAGCTCCTATAATTCACCCCTCCACTTT	CASSADSSSYNSPLHF
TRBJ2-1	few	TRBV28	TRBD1	TGTGCCAGCAGTTTAGCAGGGGGCGATAACGATGAGCAGTTCTTC	CASSLAGGDNDEQFF
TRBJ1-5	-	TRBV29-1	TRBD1	TGCAGCGTTGAAGTGGAGGGACAGGGCAATCAGCCCCAGCATTTT	CSVEVEGQGNQPQHF
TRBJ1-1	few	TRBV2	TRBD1	TGTGCCAGCAGTGAAGTCCAGGGGGCTGAAGCTTTCTTT	CASSEVQGAEAFF
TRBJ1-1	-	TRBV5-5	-	TGTGCCAGCAGCTTAATTCAACAGAACACTGAAGCTTTCTTT	CASSLIQQNTEAFF